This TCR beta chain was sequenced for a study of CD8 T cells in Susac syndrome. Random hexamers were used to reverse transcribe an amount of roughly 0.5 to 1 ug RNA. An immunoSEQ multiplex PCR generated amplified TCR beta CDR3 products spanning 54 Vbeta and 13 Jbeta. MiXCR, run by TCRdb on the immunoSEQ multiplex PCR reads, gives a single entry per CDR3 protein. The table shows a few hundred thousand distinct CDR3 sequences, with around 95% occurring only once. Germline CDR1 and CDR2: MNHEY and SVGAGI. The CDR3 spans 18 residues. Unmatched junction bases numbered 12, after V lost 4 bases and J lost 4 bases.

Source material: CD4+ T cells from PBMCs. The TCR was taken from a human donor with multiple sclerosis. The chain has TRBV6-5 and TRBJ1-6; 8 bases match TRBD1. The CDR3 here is CASSSPQGARPYNSPLHF. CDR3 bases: TGTGCCAGCAGTTCCCCCCAGGGGGCACGGCCTTATAATTCACCCCTCCACTTT.